These 17 T cell receptor beta chains share one sample of origin, sequenced in a study of tumor-infiltrating lymphocytes in oesophageal squamous cell carcinoma. TCRdb re-analysed the PCR reads in MiXCR, keeping a single row per CDR3 protein. Here the sample spans 16,000 or so distinct CDR3 sequences, around 44% being singletons. The sequenced sample was esophageal tumor tissue. These receptors were obtained from a male donor with esophageal squamous cell carcinoma.

Notes on this clonotype: Likely a read error: the CDR3 ends without its conserved phenylalanine or tryptophan. The CDR3 region is CASSNQPGQGNSPLHS. DNA for the CDR3: TGCGCCAGCAGCAACCAACCGGGACAGGGGAATTCACCCCTCCACTCT. This chain links TRBV5-1 with TRBJ1-6; TRBD1 matches at 10 bases. The CDR3 is 16 amino acids. Trimming removed 4 bases from V and 7 bases from J; junction bases left unmatched: 8. Germline assignment: CDR1 SGHRS and CDR2 YFSETQ.

This chain connects TRBV7-2 to TRBJ2-1, with 7 bases that match TRBD2. The DNA end favors TRBJ2-7, so the J call may be wrong. This CDR3 comprises 16 residues. Germline CDR1 is SGHTA and CDR2 is FQGNSA. CDR3 amino acids: CASSLDASDRGSEQYF. The CDR3 DNA sequence: TGTGCCAGCAGCTTAGACGCCTCGGATCGCGGGAGCGAGCAGTACTTC.

This clonotype occurred many times. A read error may be the cause here, since a much bigger clone is one base away. J is TRBJ2-5 and V is TRBV7-3; D gene ambiguous. Per germline, CDR1 SGHTA and CDR2 FQGTGA. CDR3 length: 14 residues. Trimming removed 2 bases at V and 11 bases at J, with 18 bases between. The CDR3 here is CASSLYRAHNEQYF. The CDR3 nucleotides are TGTGCCAGCAGCTTATACAGAGCACACAATGAGCAGTACTTC.

In this sample, this clonotype turned up many times. CDR3 loop: CAIMLSRYNEQYF. CDR3 in DNA: TGTGCCATCATGCTTAGCCGATACAATGAGCAGTACTTC. The J gene is TRBJ2-5, the V gene TRBV10-3; D ambiguous. CDR1 is ENHRY, CDR2 SYGVKD, per germline. V lost 7 bases to trimming and J lost 11 bases, with 20 bases between them. There are 13 residues in the CDR3.

In its sample, this clonotype was seen many times. The V gene is TRBV2, the J gene TRBJ2-1; D not resolved. The assigned J gene may be wrong: the sequence end matches TRBJ2-7 better. Germline V CDR1 and CDR2: SNHLY, FYNNEI. CDR3 length: 12 amino acids. The CDR3 loop reads CASSLANYEQYF. The CDR3 nucleotides are TGTGCCAGCAGCTTAGCTAATTACGAGCAGTACTTC.

This clonotype was seen repeatedly, ten times or more. This chain's CDR3 is CASRQETGFDEQYF. The DNA of the CDR3 is TGTGCCAGCAGACAGGAGACAGGGTTCGACGAGCAGTACTTC. V gene TRBV27 combines with J gene TRBJ2-7; TRBD1 matches at 7 bases. The CDR3 is 14 residues long. Germline-derived CDR1 and CDR2 are MNHEY and SMNVEV (reference sequence). V lost 6 bases, J lost 5 bases, and 10 bases stayed unmatched.

In this sample, this clonotype turned up many times. The chain combines TRBV2 with TRBJ2-5; D is perhaps TRBD1 (5 bases). The better agreement between TRBJ2-7 and the DNA end casts doubt on the J call. Germline V CDR1 and CDR2: SNHLY, FYNNEI. The CDR3 length is 12 residues. The CDR3 protein is CASSQQAYEQYF. The CDR3 DNA sequence: TGTGCCAGCAGTCAACAGGCCTACGAGCAGTACTTC.

V is TRBV7-6 and J is TRBJ2-7; TRBD2 agrees at 8 bases. The CDR3 sequence is 12 residues long. V trimming: 8 bases; J trimming: 7 bases; junction bases outside the gene matches: 7. Germline values: CDR1 SGHVS, CDR2 FNYEAQ. The CDR3 reads CASSAGVDEQYF. CDR3 coding DNA: TGTGCCAGCTCAGCGGGAGTTGATGAGCAGTACTTC.

This clonotype was recorded once. The chain links TRBV7-4 to TRBJ2-5, with D perhaps assigned TRBD1 or TRBD2 (6 bases each). Trimming pared 3 bases from V and 13 bases from J, leaving 21 bases between. Germline V lookup: CDR1 SGHVT, CDR2 SQSDAQ. The CDR3 sequence is 14 residues long. In DNA, the CDR3 is TGTGCCAGCAGCTTTAGGGGGGATACCGGGGAGCTGTACTTC. Translating it yields CASSFRGDTGELYF.

This clonotype was counted many times. The rearrangement joins TRBV4-1 to TRBJ2-5; no firm D call. The DNA end lines up better with TRBJ2-7; the J call may be wrong. The germline gives CDR1 MGHRA, CDR2 YSYEKL. The CDR3 extends over 14 amino acids. The CDR3 sequence: CASSQELKPYEQYF. DNA for the CDR3: TGCGCCAGCAGCCAAGAATTGAAACCCTACGAGCAGTACTTC.

By sample share, this clonotype is medium-sized. The CDR3 nucleotides read TGTGCCAGCAGCTTAGAGATGGACAGGGGCACTGAAGCTTTCTTT. Its protein product is CASSLEMDRGTEAFF. The chain uses TRBV7-8 and TRBJ1-1; 9 bases are shared with TRBD1. V was clipped by 1 base and J by 4 bases; unmatched bases: 4. Germline V gene lookup returns CDR1 SGHVS and CDR2 FQNEAQ. This CDR3 spans 15 amino acids.

The V and J genes are TRBV7-3 and TRBJ2-5, with 9 bases aligning to TRBD2. Gene TRBJ2-7 matches the end of the DNA better, so the J call may be wrong. CDR3 length: 15 residues. Per germline, CDR1 SGHTA and CDR2 FQGTGA. The CDR3 spells CASSQAPGLAYEQYF. Written as DNA, the CDR3 is TGTGCCAGCAGCCAGGCACCGGGACTAGCTTACGAGCAGTACTTC.

Only a few counts were recorded for this clonotype. The J gene is TRBJ2-3, the V gene TRBV7-8, with 9 bases identical to TRBD1. J was trimmed by 3 bases and V by 5 bases; bases with no gene match: 6. This CDR3 contains 15 residues. Per germline, CDR1 SGHVS and CDR2 FQNEAQ. The CDR3 is CASSEGQGRTDTQYF. The CDR3 DNA follows: TGTGCCAGCAGCGAGGGACAGGGCCGGACAGATACGCAGTATTTT.

The chain employs TRBV10-3 and TRBJ2-3; tentatively, D is TRBD2 (5 bases). The CDR3 length is 15 residues. The germline gives CDR1 ENHRY, CDR2 SYGVKD. Trimming removed 2 bases from V and 5 bases from J, with 14 bases in between. The CDR3 protein is CAISERGSAEDTQYF. The CDR3 coding sequence is TGTGCCATCAGTGAGAGAGGGTCGGCTGAAGATACGCAGTATTTT.

This clonotype was detected many times. The gene calls are TRBV19 and TRBJ1-1, with D hard to call. This CDR3 has 14 residues. Germline V gene data show CDR1 as LNHDA and CDR2 as SQIVND (reference sequence). With 7 bases removed from V and 1 base from J, the gap between germline ends came to 13 bases. CDR3 DNA: TGTGCCAGTAAGACCGGCCTTCCGAACACTGAAGCTTTCTTT. Protein product: CASKTGLPNTEAFF.

This sequence joins TRBV7-6 and TRBJ2-3; D possibly uses TRBD1 or TRBD2 (5 bases each). Near its end, the DNA agrees better with TRBJ2-1, so the J call may be wrong. In germline, CDR1 is SGHVS, CDR2 FNYEAQ. The CDR3 sequence is 15 residues long. The CDR3 reads CASSLGGISTDTQFF. The CDR3 nucleotides are TGTGCCAGCAGCTTAGGGGGGATTAGCACAGATACGCAGTTCTTC.

The sample holds many counts of this clonotype. The chain combines TRBV2 with TRBJ2-1; 8 bases align to TRBD2. In germline, CDR1 is SNHLY, CDR2 FYNNEI. Losses at the gene ends were 6 bases for V and 8 bases for J; bases not matched to a gene: 3. This CDR3 region has 12 residues. The DNA for the CDR3 is TGTGCCAGCAGCGGACTAGCTGATGAGCAGTTCTTC. Its protein product is CASSGLADEQFF.